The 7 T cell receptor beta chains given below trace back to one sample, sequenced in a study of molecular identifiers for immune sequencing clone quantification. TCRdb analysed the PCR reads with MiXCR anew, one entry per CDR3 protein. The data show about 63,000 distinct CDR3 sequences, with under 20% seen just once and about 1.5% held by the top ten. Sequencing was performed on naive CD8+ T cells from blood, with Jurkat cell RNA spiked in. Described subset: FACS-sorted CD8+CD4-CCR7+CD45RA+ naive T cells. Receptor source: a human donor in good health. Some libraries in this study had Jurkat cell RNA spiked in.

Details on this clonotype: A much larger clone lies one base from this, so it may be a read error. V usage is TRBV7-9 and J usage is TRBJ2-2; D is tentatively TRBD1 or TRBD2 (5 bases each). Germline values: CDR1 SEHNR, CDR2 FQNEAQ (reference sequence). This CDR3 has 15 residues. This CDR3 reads CASSSRDGYTGELFF. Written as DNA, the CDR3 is TGCGCCAGCAGCTCCCGGGACGGATACACCGGGGAGCTGTTTTTT.

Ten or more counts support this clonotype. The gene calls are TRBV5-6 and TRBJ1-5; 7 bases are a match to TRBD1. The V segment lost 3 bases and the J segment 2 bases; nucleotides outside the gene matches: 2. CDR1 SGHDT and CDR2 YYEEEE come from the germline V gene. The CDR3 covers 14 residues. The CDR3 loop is CASSYGTGNQPQHF. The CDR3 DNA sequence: TGTGCCAGCAGCTACGGGACAGGCAATCAGCCCCAGCATTTT.

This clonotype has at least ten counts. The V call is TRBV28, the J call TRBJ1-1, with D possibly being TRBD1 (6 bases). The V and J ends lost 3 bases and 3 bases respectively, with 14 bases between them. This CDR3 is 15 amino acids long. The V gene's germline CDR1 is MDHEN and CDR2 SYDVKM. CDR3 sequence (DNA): TGTGCCAGCAGTTTCGGCCCAGGGGAAGACACTGAAGCTTTCTTT. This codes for CASSFGPGEDTEAFF.

The CDR3 here is CASSMTDYNEQFF. The CDR3 DNA reads as TGTGCCAGTAGTATGACGGACTACAATGAGCAGTTCTTC. The chain recombines TRBV19 with TRBJ2-1; D ambiguous. V was cut by 3 bases and J by 3 bases, with 6 bases left in between. Germline V CDR1 and CDR2: LNHDA, SQIVND (reference sequence). CDR3 length equals 13 residues.

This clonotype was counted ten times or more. The CDR3 DNA follows: TGTGCCAGCAGTGGGACTAATGAAAAACTGTTTTTT. Translated: CASSGTNEKLFF. The chain uses TRBV6-2 or TRBV6-3 and TRBJ1-4; no clear D. Germline values: CDR1 MNHEY, CDR2 SVGEGT. V dropped 5 bases and J dropped 2 bases, with 3 bases sitting between them. The CDR3 extends over 12 amino acids.

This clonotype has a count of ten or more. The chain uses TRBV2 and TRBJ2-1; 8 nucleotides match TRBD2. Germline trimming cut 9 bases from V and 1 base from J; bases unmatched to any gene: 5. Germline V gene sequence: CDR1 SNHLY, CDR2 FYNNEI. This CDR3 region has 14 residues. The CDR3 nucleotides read TGTGCCAGTGATGAGCGGGAGTCCTACAATGAGCAGTTCTTC. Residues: CASDERESYNEQFF. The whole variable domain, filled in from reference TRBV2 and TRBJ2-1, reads EPEVTQTPSHQVTQMGQEVILRCVPISNHLYFYWYRQILGQKVEFLVSFYNNEISEKSEIFDDQFSVERPDGSNFTLKIRSTKLEDSAMYFCASDERESYNEQFFGPGTRLTVL.

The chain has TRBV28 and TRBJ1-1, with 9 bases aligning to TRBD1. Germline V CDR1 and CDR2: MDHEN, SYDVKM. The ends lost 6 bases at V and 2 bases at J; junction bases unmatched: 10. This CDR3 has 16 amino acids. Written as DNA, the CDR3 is TGTGCCAGCAGCAACCCGACAGGGGGGGATAACACTGAAGCTTTCTTT. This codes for CASSNPTGGDNTEAFF.